One sample yielded the 30 T cell receptor beta chains listed below, sequenced in a study of control samples from healthy donors and cancer patients. Here immunoSEQ multiplex PCR was the method, and the copy in TCRdb shows in-frame clones only, minus some. The data contain about 84,000 clones, 91% of them singletons. The sample taken for sequencing was blood. The receptors come from a man aged 45-60 years in good health.

J is TRBJ2-5 and V is TRBV7-7; tentative D call: TRBD2 (5 bases). The V end was cut by 6 bases, the J end by 1 base, with 9 bases between. Germline V gene lookup returns CDR1 SSHAT and CDR2 FNYEAQ (reference sequence). This CDR3 is built from 13 residues. The CDR3 nucleotides are TGTGCCAGCAGAAGGAGGCCCCAAGAGACCCAGTACTTC. This sequence encodes CASRRRPQETQYF.

The rearrangement joins TRBV6-5 to TRBJ1-4; 8 bases line up with TRBD1. Trimming cost V 2 bases and J 8 bases; bases outside gene matches: 7. CDR1 and CDR2 (germline): MNHEY, SVGAGI. The CDR3 contains 15 residues. The CDR3 nucleotides read TGTGCCAGCAGTTACACCACAGGGGGTACGGAAAAACTGTTTTTT. It is translated as CASSYTTGGTEKLFF.

The V and J genes are TRBV5-1 and TRBJ1-5; weak D call: TRBD1 (6 bases). V shed 0 bases and J shed 6 bases, with 7 bases lying between them. Germline CDR1 and CDR2: SGHRS and YFSETQ. The CDR3 sequence is 13 residues long. The CDR3 is CASSLGGAQPQHF. In DNA form, the CDR3 reads TGCGCCAGCAGCTTGGGGGGGGCTCAGCCCCAGCATTTT.

The chain couples TRBV15 to TRBJ1-2; TRBD1 matches 9 bases. J lost 8 bases, V lost 5 bases, and 12 bases had no gene match. The V gene's germline CDR1 is LNHNV and CDR2 YYDKDF (reference sequence). The CDR3 contains 15 residues. In DNA, the CDR3 is TGTGCCACCAGCGGGGACAGGGTAGGTTCCGGCGGCTACACCTTC. It specifies CATSGDRVGSGGYTF.

This chain joins TRBV2 and TRBJ1-6, with 11 bases identical to TRBD1. The germline gives CDR1 SNHLY, CDR2 FYNNEI. With 6 bases clipped from V and 0 bases from J, the junction kept 1 base outside the gene matches. This CDR3 region has 16 residues. DNA for the CDR3: TGTGCCAGCAGCGGGACAGGGGGCTCCTATAATTCACCCCTCCACTTT. Its protein product is CASSGTGGSYNSPLHF.

The rearrangement uses TRBV19 and TRBJ2-3, with D possibly matching TRBD1 (6 bases). Deletions cut 3 bases from V and 5 bases from J, with 15 bases between. The CDR3 covers 15 residues. From germline, CDR1 is LNHDA and CDR2 SQIVND (reference sequence). The CDR3 protein is CASSMKQGGGDTQYF. In DNA, the CDR3 is TGTGCCAGTAGTATGAAACAGGGTGGCGGAGATACGCAGTATTTT. The full variable domain, its missing parts supplied by reference TRBV19 and TRBJ2-3, is DGGITQSPKYLFRKEGQNVTLSCEQNLNHDAMYWYRQDPGQGLRLIYYSQIVNDFQKGDIAEGYSVSREKKESFPLTVTSAQKNPTAFYLCASSMKQGGGDTQYFGPGTRLTVL.

The count of this clone is one. The chain joins TRBV7-9 to TRBJ1-2; perhaps TRBD1 as D (5 bases). This CDR3 is 12 amino acids long. Trimming took off 5 bases at V and 7 bases at J, with 11 bases between the two ends. From germline, CDR1 is SEHNR and CDR2 FQNEAQ (reference sequence). The CDR3 reads CASSPGTSGYTF. CDR3 coding DNA: TGTGCCAGCAGCCCCGGGACGAGTGGCTACACCTTC.

The chain combines TRBV24-1 with TRBJ2-5; TRBD2 might be the D (6 bases). Per germline, CDR1 KGHDR and CDR2 SFDVKD. The V and J ends lost 3 bases and 4 bases respectively, with 23 bases between them. The CDR3 runs 18 residues. Written as DNA, the CDR3 is TGTGCCACCAGTGATCATCTCGGGACGACCCCCGGGAGAGAGACCCAGTACTTC. Its protein product is CATSDHLGTTPGRETQYF.

The CDR3 spells CASSSLSEGPQHF. The CDR3 nucleotides read TGTGCCAGCAGTTCCTTGTCTGAGGGGCCCCAGCATTTT. This chain uses TRBV12-3 or TRBV12-4 with TRBJ1-5; D is unresolved. Trimming cost V 4 bases and J 9 bases, with 13 bases left between them. The CDR3 spans 13 residues.

DNA for the CDR3: TGTGCCAGCAGTGAATGTGGGCCGGACAGGGGGGACCGGCATGAAAAACTGTTTTTT. This codes for CASSECGPDRGDRHEKLFF. The chain employs TRBV2 and TRBJ1-4, with 10 bases matching TRBD1. After removal of 2 bases from V and 6 bases from J, the junction contained 15 bases not matched to a gene. CDR1 and CDR2 (germline): SNHLY, FYNNEI. This CDR3 contains 19 residues.

This clone has only a few counts. This chain joins TRBV6-1 and TRBJ1-6; TRBD1 might be the D (5 bases). Germline CDR1 MNHNS, CDR2 SASEGT. The CDR3 extends over 16 amino acids. The V end was cut by 3 bases, the J end by 5 bases, with 14 bases between. CDR3 bases: TGTGCCAGCAGTGAGTCCTTGGGACGCGATAATTCACCCCTCCACTTT. It specifies CASSESLGRDNSPLHF.

The rearrangement joins TRBV10-3 to TRBJ2-7, with TRBD1 identical over 9 bases. V shed 3 bases, J shed 9 bases, and the junction held 12 bases outside the gene matches. CDR3 length: 15 residues. Germline V gene sequence: CDR1 ENHRY, CDR2 SYGVKD. The CDR3 here is CAISDNGQGKGWQYF. CDR3 bases: TGTGCCATCAGTGATAATGGACAGGGGAAAGGTTGGCAGTACTTC.

J is TRBJ1-4 and V is TRBV5-1, with a weak D call TRBD1 (6 bases). The CDR3 runs 14 residues. Germline lookup yields CDR1 SGHRS and CDR2 YFSETQ. V was shortened by 5 bases and J by 13 bases, with 21 bases between the two germline ends. The CDR3 DNA sequence: TGCGCCAGCAGGCCCCGTATGGCAGGGGAAGGACTGTTTTTT. Its protein is CASRPRMAGEGLFF. The entire variable domain, with the rest obtained from reference TRBV5-1 and TRBJ1-4, is as follows: KAGVTQTPRYLIKTRGQQVTLSCSPISGHRSVSWYQQTPGQGLQFLFEYFSETQRNKGNFPGRFSGRQFSNSRSEMNVSTLELGDSALYLCASRPRMAGEGLFFGSGTQLSVL.

The chain employs TRBV11-3 and TRBJ1-1; weak D call: TRBD1 (6 bases). Germline V CDR1 and CDR2: SGHNT, YENEEA. This CDR3 is built from 13 residues. With 3 bases removed from V and 5 bases from J, the gap between germline ends came to 10 bases. The CDR3 DNA sequence: TGTGCCAGCAGCTTTGGGGGGCTGACTGAAGCTTTCTTT. It specifies CASSFGGLTEAFF. Variable domain in full (rest from reference TRBV11-3 and TRBJ1-1): EAGVVQSPRYKIIEKKQPVAFWCNPISGHNTLYWYLQNLGQGPELLIRYENEEAVDDSQLPKDRFSAERLKGVDSTLKIQPAELGDSAVYLCASSFGGLTEAFFGQGTRLTVV.

This rearrangement joins TRBV7-9 to TRBJ1-4; 7 nucleotides agree with TRBD1. Trimming took 4 bases from V and 7 from J; bases not matched to a gene: 6. There are 14 residues in the CDR3. Germline V gene lookup returns CDR1 SEHNR and CDR2 FQNEAQ (reference sequence). The CDR3 DNA reads as TGTGCCAGCAGCTCGATGGGACAGCGTGAAAAACTGTTTTTT. This codes for CASSSMGQREKLFF.

The chain carries TRBV5-4 and TRBJ1-2, with D unclear. Trimming took off 0 bases at V and 6 bases at J, with 12 bases between the two ends. This CDR3 has 14 amino acids. In germline, CDR1 is SGHNT, CDR2 YYREEE (reference sequence). Written as DNA, the CDR3 is TGTGCCAGCAGCTTGGCCGGCAGGACCAATGGCTACACCTTC. It is translated as CASSLAGRTNGYTF.

The V and J genes are TRBV5-1 and TRBJ2-2; a possible D gene is TRBD2 (6 bases). Trimming cost V 4 bases and J 3 bases, with 10 bases left between them. CDR1 and CDR2 from the germline V gene are SGHRS and YFSETQ. CDR3 length: 14 residues. The CDR3 region is CASSGGLYTGELFF. DNA for the CDR3: TGCGCCAGCAGCGGGGGACTTTACACCGGGGAGCTGTTTTTT.

The sample holds a few counts of this clone. The rearrangement links TRBV11-2 to TRBJ2-7; the D gene is possibly TRBD1 (6 bases). The CDR3 length is 14 residues. V gave up 5 bases and J gave up 6 bases, with 17 bases separating them. The germline CDR1 and CDR2 sequences are SGHAT and FQNNGV. The CDR3 DNA reads as TGTGCCAGCAGCATAGCCAGGGGAAGGGGCGAGCAGTACTTC. Its protein product is CASSIARGRGEQYF.

The sample holds a few counts of this clone. The chain links TRBV30 to TRBJ2-7; D is perhaps TRBD1 (5 bases). Trimming shortened V by 6 bases and J by 3 bases, and 15 bases separated the two germline ends. The CDR3 consists of 13 residues. Germline V gene sequence: CDR1 GTSNPN, CDR2 SVGIG (reference sequence). CDR3 in amino acids: CACLGESNYEQYF. The CDR3, as DNA: TGTGCCTGTTTAGGGGAATCCAACTACGAGCAGTACTTC.

This rearrangement joins TRBV7-9 to TRBJ2-7; 9 bases map to TRBD1. Germline CDR1 is SEHNR and CDR2 is FQNEAQ (reference sequence). V shed 4 bases, J shed 5 bases, and the junction held 6 bases outside the gene matches. The CDR3 spans 14 residues. The CDR3 is CASSYRTGDNEQYF. The CDR3 coding sequence is TGTGCCAGCAGCTACCGGACAGGGGACAACGAGCAGTACTTC.

The rearrangement links TRBV6-6 to TRBJ1-2; D gene uncertain. With 2 bases removed from V and 8 bases from J, the gap between germline ends came to 6 bases. Germline V gene sequence: CDR1 MNHNY, CDR2 SVGAGI (reference sequence). The length of the CDR3 is 11 residues. This CDR3 reads CASSYGQGYTF. CDR3 DNA sequence: TGTGCCAGCAGTTACGGTCAGGGCTACACCTTC.

The CDR3 reads CASSPIFGGEAPLHF. CDR3 DNA: TGTGCCAGCTCACCGATATTCGGGGGCGAGGCACCCCTCCACTTT. V gene TRBV18 combines with J gene TRBJ1-6, with a possible D match to TRBD1 (6 bases). CDR1 and CDR2 from the germline V gene are KGHSH and LQKENI. This CDR3 is built from 15 residues. V lost 3 bases to trimming and J lost 11 bases, with 17 bases between them.

The V gene is TRBV6-5, the J gene TRBJ1-2; D is unclear. There are 13 residues in the CDR3. Trimming shortened V by 8 bases and J by 4 bases, and 14 bases separated the two germline ends. CDR1 MNHEY and CDR2 SVGAGI come from the germline V gene. The DNA of the CDR3 is TGTGCCAGCCGATCGAGCGGCCCCTATGGCTACACCTTC. Its translation is CASRSSGPYGYTF.

The gene calls are TRBV27 and TRBJ1-2; 10 bases fit TRBD1. Germline V lookup: CDR1 MNHEY, CDR2 SMNVEV (reference sequence). The CDR3 length is 11 residues. V trimming: 10 bases; J trimming: 7 bases; junction bases outside the gene matches: 3. In DNA, the CDR3 is TGTGCCATACGGACAGGGGGTGGCTACACCTTC. Translation gives CAIRTGGGYTF.

This chain uses TRBV5-1 with TRBJ1-5; D is undetermined. Germline V gives CDR1 SGHRS, CDR2 YFSETQ. Trimming stripped 1 base from V and 0 bases from J, with 8 bases between. The CDR3 covers 15 residues. CDR3 region: CASSLHGYSNQPQHF. DNA of the CDR3: TGCGCCAGCAGCTTGCACGGATATAGCAATCAGCCCCAGCATTTT. Looking up the rest from reference TRBV5-1 and TRBJ1-5 gives the full variable domain: KAGVTQTPRYLIKTRGQQVTLSCSPISGHRSVSWYQQTPGQGLQFLFEYFSETQRNKGNFPGRFSGRQFSNSRSEMNVSTLELGDSALYLCASSLHGYSNQPQHFGDGTRLSIL.

This chain uses TRBV5-5 with TRBJ1-1, with D possibly being TRBD1 (5 bases). The ends were cut back, 1 base at V and 2 bases at J, with 12 bases in the middle. Looked up from germline, CDR1 is SGHKS and CDR2 is YYEKEE (reference sequence). The CDR3 totals 15 residues. The CDR3 sequence: CASSLPGLGNTEAFF. CDR3 nucleotides: TGTGCCAGCAGCTTGCCAGGGCTTGGAAACACTGAAGCTTTCTTT.

This chain links TRBV19 with TRBJ2-7; a weak D match, TRBD2 (6 bases). The CDR3 sequence is 14 residues long. Germline CDR1 reads LNHDA; CDR2 reads SQIVND (reference sequence). V gave up 4 bases and J gave up 9 bases, with 19 bases separating them. Here the CDR3 reads CASSTPGLVFGQYF. CDR3 sequence (DNA): TGTGCCAGTAGTACCCCGGGACTGGTCTTCGGGCAGTACTTC.

The rearrangement joins TRBV25-1 to TRBJ1-2; D is uncertain. CDR3 size: 14 residues. Germline CDR1 is MGHDK and CDR2 is SYGVNS. V gave up 2 bases and J gave up 4 bases, with 11 bases separating them. The DNA for the CDR3 is TGTGCCAGCAGTGAAACCCCCTTCCCCTATGGCTACACCTTC. This codes for CASSETPFPYGYTF.

The rearrangement joins TRBV2 to TRBJ1-2; maybe TRBD1 (6 bases). The ends were cut back, 3 bases at V and 8 bases at J, with 19 bases in the middle. The CDR3 consists of 15 residues. Germline assignment: CDR1 SNHLY and CDR2 FYNNEI. The CDR3 loop is CASSEGQGAVEGYTF. DNA for the CDR3: TGTGCCAGCAGTGAGGGACAAGGGGCTGTGGAGGGCTACACCTTC.

The chain employs TRBV4-3 and TRBJ2-7; D is tentatively TRBD1 or TRBD2 (5 bases each). Trimming shortened V by 0 bases and J by 2 bases, and 11 bases separated the two germline ends. The CDR3 has 15 amino acids. Germline lookup yields CDR1 LGHNA and CDR2 YSLEER. CDR3 nucleotides: TGCGCCAGCAGCCAAGATAGGGGAGCAACCTACGAGCAGTACTTC. Translating gives CASSQDRGATYEQYF.